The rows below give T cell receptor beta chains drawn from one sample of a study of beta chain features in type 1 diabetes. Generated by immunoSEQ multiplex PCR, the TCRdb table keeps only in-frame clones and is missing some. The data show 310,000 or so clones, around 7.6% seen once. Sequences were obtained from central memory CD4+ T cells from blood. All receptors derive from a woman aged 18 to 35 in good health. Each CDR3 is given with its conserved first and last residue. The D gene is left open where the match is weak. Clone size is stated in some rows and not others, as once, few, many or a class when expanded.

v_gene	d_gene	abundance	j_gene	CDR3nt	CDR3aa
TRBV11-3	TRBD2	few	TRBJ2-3	TGTGCCAGCAGCCTGACTAGCAGTGATACGCAGTATTTT	CASSLTSSDTQYF
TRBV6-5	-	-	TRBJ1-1	TGTGCCAGCAGTTACTTCACAGGAAGGAACACTGAAGCTTTCTTT	CASSYFTGRNTEAFF
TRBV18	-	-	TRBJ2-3	TGTGCCAGCTCACTCCCGACAGGAGGGAGGAATACGCAGTATTTT	CASSLPTGGRNTQYF
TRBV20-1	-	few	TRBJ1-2	TGCAGTGCCTTGGTGGCCTATGGCTACACCTTC	CSALVAYGYTF
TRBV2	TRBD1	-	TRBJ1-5	TGTGCCAGCAGCCTACTGGACAGGGCGAATCAGCCCCAGCATTTT	CASSLLDRANQPQHF
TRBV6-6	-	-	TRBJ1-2	TGTGCCAGCAGTTACGACGCGTTAGGCTACACCTTC	CASSYDALGYTF
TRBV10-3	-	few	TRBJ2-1	TGTGCCATCAGTCCCGTCCATGACAATGAGCAGTTCTTC	CAISPVHDNEQFF
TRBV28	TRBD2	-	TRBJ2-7	TGTGCCAGCAGTTTATTTGTAGCGGGTGGCTACGAGCAGCACTTC	CASSLFVAGGYEQHF
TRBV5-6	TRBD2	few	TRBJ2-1	TGTGCCAGCAGCTTGGGTACAGCGGGATCTCTTGTCTTCTACAATGAGCAGTTCTTC	CASSLGTAGSLVFYNEQFF
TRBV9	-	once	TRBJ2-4	TGTGCCAGCAGCGCCGGTTCAGCCAAAAACATTCAGTACTTC	CASSAGSAKNIQYF
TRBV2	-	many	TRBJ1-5	TGTGCCAGCAGCTTTGGGGGCGATCAGCCCCAGCATTTT	CASSFGGDQPQHF
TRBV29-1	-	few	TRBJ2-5	TGCAGCGTTGAAGATCAGGCTAGCTGGGGGGAGACCCAGTACTTC	CSVEDQASWGETQYF
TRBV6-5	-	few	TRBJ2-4	TGTGCCAGCAGTTACTCGGGGGCGGGGAACATTCAGTACTTC	CASSYSGAGNIQYF
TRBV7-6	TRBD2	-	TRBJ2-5	TGTGCCAGCAGCTTAGGTAGTTGGAGAGCTAGCGGGAGCGAGACCCAGTACTTC	CASSLGSWRASGSETQYF
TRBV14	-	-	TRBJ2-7	TGTGCCAGCAGCCGTTTTACAGAGAACGAGCAGTACTTC	CASSRFTENEQYF